The 16 T cell receptor beta chains listed next were all sequenced from one sample in a study of T cell responses to AZD1222 COVID-19 vaccine (dated by TCRdb to about 2021). The time point label corresponds to: baseline before first vaccination. What this sample's treatment or condition label stands for: meningococcal conjugate vaccine given as trial control. The library was generated by the immunoSEQ multiplex PCR assay. TCRdb took this table from immuneACCESS and kept in-frame rearrangements with V and J called. Such tables lack part of the clones; where checked against another copy, unresolved V genes explain under half of the gap, and the rest is unexplained. The sample records roughly 150,000 clones, 88% of which are singletons. In total, the top ten clones hold under 3.5% of the sample. Sequencing used peripheral blood, obtained on day 0 of MenACWY control vaccination. These receptors were collected from an adult in good health.

The genes are TRBV15 and TRBJ1-2; unclear D gene. CDR3 length: 14 amino acids. V was pared by 0 bases and J by 2 bases, with 7 bases between. Germline values: CDR1 LNHNV, CDR2 YYDKDF (reference sequence). The CDR3 loop is CATSRERVNYGYTF. CDR3 DNA: TGTGCCACCAGCAGAGAACGTGTGAACTATGGCTACACCTTC.

This clone was detected once. The rearrangement joins TRBV6-1 to TRBJ2-5, with no clear D. The germline V gene encodes CDR1 MNHNS and CDR2 SASEGT. The CDR3 consists of 12 residues. V lost 2 bases and J lost 7, with 8 bases in between. This CDR3 reads CASSESRRTQYF. The DNA for the CDR3 is TGTGCCAGCAGTGAATCTAGGAGGACCCAGTACTTC.

J is TRBJ2-7 and V is TRBV21-1; the table's D call, TRBD2, has no DNA check behind it. TRBV21-1 is listed as a pseudogene. This CDR3 has 15 amino acids. The CDR3 is CASTIALAGEGEQYF. The CDR3 coding sequence is TGTGCCAGCACCATAGCCTTAGCAGGGGAGGGGGAGCAGTACTTC.

This clone appeared once. This sequence joins TRBV4-3 and TRBJ1-6; TRBD1 might be the D (6 bases). CDR3 length equals 18 residues. CDR1 is LGHNA, CDR2 YSLEER, per germline. Trimming took 4 bases from V and 4 from J, leaving 20 bases between them. The DNA of the CDR3 is TGCGCCAGCAGCCTGAGGTTCGCGCAGGGGAATTATAATTCACCCCTCCACTTT. The encoded protein is CASSLRFAQGNYNSPLHF.

J is TRBJ1-1 and V is TRBV30; D perhaps matches TRBD1 (6 bases). The ends were cut back, 1 base at V and 6 bases at J, with 15 bases in the middle. This CDR3 contains 14 residues. Germline V gene data show CDR1 as GTSNPN and CDR2 as SVGIG (reference sequence). This CDR3 is CAWSEARGFPEAFF. CDR3 sequence (DNA): TGTGCCTGGAGTGAGGCCAGGGGTTTCCCTGAAGCTTTCTTT. The full variable domain, its missing parts supplied by reference TRBV30 and TRBJ1-1, is SQTIHQWPATLVQPVGSPLSLECTVEGTSNPNLYWYRQAAGRGLQLLFYSVGIGQISSEVPQNLSASRPQDRQFILSSKKLLLSDSGFYLCAWSEARGFPEAFFGQGTRLTVV.

This clone was counted between two and nine times. This sequence joins TRBV5-4 and TRBJ2-3; perhaps D is TRBD1 or TRBD2 (5 bases each). Trimming shortened V by 3 bases and J by 3 bases, and 8 bases separated the two germline ends. Germline V gene lookup returns CDR1 SGHNT and CDR2 YYREEE (reference sequence). The CDR3 has 13 amino acids. CDR3 in DNA: TGTGCCAGCAGCTCGGGACCTACAGATACGCAGTATTTT. It yields the protein CASSSGPTDTQYF.

This sequence joins TRBV10-3 and TRBJ1-5; tentative D call: TRBD1 (5 bases). This CDR3 has 15 amino acids. From germline, CDR1 is ENHRY and CDR2 SYGVKD. V was trimmed by 4 bases and J by 0 bases, leaving 10 bases between them. The CDR3 sequence: CAISGGDRSNQPQHF. The CDR3 DNA follows: TGTGCCATCAGTGGAGGGGATCGTAGCAATCAGCCCCAGCATTTT.

Written as DNA, the CDR3 is TGTGCCAGCAGTTACTCTCCGGGCAGGGCCTACTATGGCTACACCTTC. Translating gives CASSYSPGRAYYGYTF. V gene TRBV6-5 combines with J gene TRBJ1-2; D perhaps matches TRBD1 (5 bases). Germline V gene data show CDR1 as MNHEY and CDR2 as SVGAGI. V was trimmed by 0 bases and J by 3 bases, leaving 14 bases between them. The CDR3 runs to 16 residues.

This clone was seen a few times. The genes are TRBV7-6 and TRBJ1-4, with TRBD1 matching over 8 bases. The length of the CDR3 is 16 residues. V dropped 6 bases and J dropped 5; count of bases not matched to a gene: 11. Germline V gene data show CDR1 as SGHVS and CDR2 as FNYEAQ. The CDR3 DNA reads as TGTGCCAGCAGTCGCCAAGGGAGGACAGGGAATGAAAAACTGTTTTTT. Amino acids: CASSRQGRTGNEKLFF.

This clone was counted once. The chain is built from TRBV7-8 and TRBJ2-1, with 11 bases identical to TRBD2. The CDR3 is made up of 16 amino acids. Losses at the gene ends were 7 bases for V and 9 bases for J; bases not matched to a gene: 14. Looked up from germline, CDR1 is SGHVS and CDR2 is FQNEAQ. CDR3 coding DNA: TGTGCCAGCATGCCGGTTAAGCCTAGCGGGGGGAGTGAGCAGTTCTTC. As protein: CASMPVKPSGGSEQFF. The full variable domain, completed using reference TRBV7-8 and TRBJ2-1, is GAGVSQSPRYKVAKRGQDVALRCDPISGHVSLFWYQQALGQGPEFLTYFQNEAQLDKSGLPSDRFFAERPEGSVSTLKIQRTQQEDSAVYLCASMPVKPSGGSEQFFGPGTRLTVL.

This clone was seen once. V is TRBV5-8 and J is TRBJ2-7; D not certain. This CDR3 has 15 residues. CDR1 is SGHTS and CDR2 is YDEGEE in the germline V gene. V was pared by 3 bases and J by 0 bases, with 13 bases between. The CDR3 sequence is CASSSVQAASYEQYF. Written as DNA, the CDR3 is TGTGCCAGCAGCTCCGTTCAGGCTGCCTCCTACGAGCAGTACTTC.

This clone has a handful of counts. The chain couples TRBV3-1 (or the pseudogene TRBV3-2) to TRBJ2-2; D gene unclear. The CDR3 has 14 amino acids. Germline V lookup: CDR1 LGHDT, CDR2 YNNKEL (reference sequence). V lost 4 bases and J lost 1, with 7 bases in between. The CDR3 nucleotides are TGTGCCAGCAGCCCTCGACAGAACACCGGGGAGCTGTTTTTT. Protein: CASSPRQNTGELFF.

The chain joins TRBV24-1 to TRBJ1-5; D might be TRBD1 (5 bases). CDR1 KGHDR and CDR2 SFDVKD come from the germline V gene. The CDR3 spans 14 residues. Trimming removed 9 bases from V and 0 bases from J, with 11 bases in between. The CDR3 reads CATGDGNSNQPQHF. The DNA of the CDR3 is TGTGCCACCGGGGACGGGAATAGCAATCAGCCCCAGCATTTT.

V usage is TRBV24-1 and J usage is TRBJ2-5, with 7 bases aligning to TRBD1. V shed 4 bases, J shed 5 bases, and the junction held 9 bases outside the gene matches. This CDR3 has 15 amino acids. Per the germline V gene, CDR1 is KGHDR and CDR2 is SFDVKD. The CDR3 region has the DNA TGTGCCACCAGTGACCCCAAGGGGGCGGGTGAGACCCAGTACTTC. Amino acids: CATSDPKGAGETQYF.

The chain recombines TRBV19 with TRBJ1-6, with a tentative D call TRBD1 (6 bases). Between the trimmed V and J ends, which lost 6 bases and 7 bases, there was a span of 16 bases. Germline V gene data show CDR1 as LNHDA and CDR2 as SQIVND (reference sequence). This CDR3 is 15 amino acids long. CDR3 nucleotide sequence: TGTGCCAGTAGCCTACCCAGGGGTAGCAATTCACCCCTCCACTTT. Its translation is CASSLPRGSNSPLHF.

The J gene is TRBJ1-3, the V gene TRBV7-3; 8 positions match TRBD1. J lost 0 bases, V lost 4 bases, and 2 bases had no gene match. Per germline, CDR1 SGHTA and CDR2 FQGTGA. The CDR3 spans 15 residues. The CDR3 sequence is CASSSDRGSGNTIYF. The CDR3 bases are TGTGCCAGCAGCTCTGACAGGGGCTCTGGAAACACCATATATTTT. Looking up the rest from reference TRBV7-3 and TRBJ1-3 gives the full variable domain: GAGVSQTPSNKVTEKGKYVELRCDPISGHTALYWYRQSLGQGPEFLIYFQGTGAADDSGLPNDRFFAVRPEGSVSTLKIQRTERGDSAVYLCASSSDRGSGNTIYFGEGSWLTVV.